These T cell receptor beta chains were read from a single sample in a study of blood T cell repertoires in COVID-19. Method: immunoSEQ multiplex PCR; TCRdb's copy keeps in-frame clones and lacks some. Of around 260,000 clones listed, roughly 90% were seen once; the top ten hold under 0.95%. The sequencing sample was made of peripheral blood. These receptors were taken from a man under 40 with acute or convalescent COVID-19. The CDR3 runs from the conserved cysteine through the conserved F or W. A D gene is named only where the DNA matches it firmly. Rows may omit the clone size; those that give it use once, few, many or a size class.

-,TRBJ2-1,TRBV5-1,-,TGCGCCAGCAGCTTGGACGGGAGCTCCTACAATGAGCAGTTCTTC,CASSLDGSSYNEQFF
-,TRBJ2-7,TRBV19,-,TGTGCCAGTAGGCCTGGAGGAAAAACCTACGAGCAGTACTTC,CASRPGGKTYEQYF
-,TRBJ2-1,TRBV28,-,TGTGCCAGCAGTTTGTCGGGACTTACAGAGTTCTTC,CASSLSGLTEFF
-,TRBJ1-3,TRBV3-1/TRBV3-2,-,TGTGCCAGCAGTTTTGAGGGAAACACCATATATTTT,CASSFEGNTIYF
-,TRBJ2-6,TRBV30,-,TGTGGCATAGATCGCTCTGGGGCCAACGTCCTGACTTTC,CGIDRSGANVLTF
-,TRBJ2-1,TRBV28,TRBD1,TGTGCCAGCAGTTTAGGTCAGGGGGCAGGTGAGCAGTTCTTC,CASSLGQGAGEQFF
-,TRBJ1-2,TRBV15,-,TGTGCCACCAGCAGAGACAGGGTTCGCTATGGCTACACCTTC,CATSRDRVRYGYTF
-,TRBJ2-1,TRBV2,TRBD1,TGTGCCAGCAGTAAATTCCCGGGACAGGGTCCGGACAATGAGCAGTTCTTC,CASSKFPGQGPDNEQFF
-,TRBJ2-7,TRBV6-5,-,TGTGCCAGCAGCGTCAGGTCAGGCTCCTACGAGCAGTACTTC,CASSVRSGSYEQYF
-,TRBJ1-1,TRBV10-2,-,TGCGCCAGCGGGTCCCAGGGGAAGACTGAAGCTTTCTTT,CASGSQGKTEAFF
-,TRBJ1-4,TRBV5-4,TRBD1,TGTGCCAGCAGCCAGGGGGCATCTAATGAAAAACTGTTTTTT,CASSQGASNEKLFF
-,TRBJ2-1,TRBV3-1/TRBV3-2,-,TGTGCCAGCAGCCATTACCGGGAGAGGCAGTTCTTC,CASSHYRERQFF
few,TRBJ1-4,TRBV28,-,TGTGCCAGCAGTTTATTCTCGGGGGGGGAAAAACTGTTTTTT,CASSLFSGGEKLFF
-,TRBJ1-3,TRBV6-5,-,TGTGCCAGCAAACAGGGTAGAACTGGAAACACCATATATTTT,CASKQGRTGNTIYF